This T cell receptor beta chain was obtained from a study of OX40 agonist ivuxolimab in advanced cancers. As for the study in general: Past anti-PD-1, anti-PD-L1 or anti-CTLA-4 therapy was accepted, and 40% had received some.

Study-wide results and caveats: Expanded clones tended on average to be more numerous among CD8+ T cells than CD4+. Both blood CD4+ and CD8+ T cells showed clonal growth by week 6 at 0.1 to 3.0 mg/kg.

The table came from immunoSEQ multiplex PCR; TCRdb's copy has only in-frame clones and leaves some out. The sample shows over 20,000 clones, approximately 80% of them seen only once. With regard to this clone: What it binds is not known.

This receptor was taken from an adult with an advanced solid tumor such as melanoma, head and neck, liver or kidney cancer. Material: CD4+ or CD8+ T cells sorted from blood, obtained in a trial of the OX40 agonist ivuxolimab.

The CDR3 region is CASSLAGGTNYGYTF. Here the CDR3 DNA reads TGCGCCAGCAGCTTGGCAGGGGGGACTAACTATGGCTACACCTTC. The rearrangement uses TRBV5-1 and TRBJ1-2, with 7 bases lining up with TRBD1. CDR1 is SGHRS and CDR2 is YFSETQ in the germline V gene. This CDR3 comprises 15 residues. V shed 0 bases and J 0 bases; nucleotides not matched to a gene: 2.